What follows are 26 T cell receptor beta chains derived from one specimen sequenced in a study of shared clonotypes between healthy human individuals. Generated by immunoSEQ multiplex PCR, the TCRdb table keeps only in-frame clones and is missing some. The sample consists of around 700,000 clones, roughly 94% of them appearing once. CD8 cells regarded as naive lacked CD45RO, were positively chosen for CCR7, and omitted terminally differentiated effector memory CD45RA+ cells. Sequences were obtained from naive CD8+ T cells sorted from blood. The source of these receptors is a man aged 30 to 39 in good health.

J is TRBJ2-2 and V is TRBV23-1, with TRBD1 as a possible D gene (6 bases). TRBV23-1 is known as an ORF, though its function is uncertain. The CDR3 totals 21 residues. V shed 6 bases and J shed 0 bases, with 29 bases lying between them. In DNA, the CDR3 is TGCGCCAGCAGGGGACAATTCCGGGACAAACGCTTCAAATCGAACACCGGGGAGCTGTTTTTT. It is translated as CASRGQFRDKRFKSNTGELFF.

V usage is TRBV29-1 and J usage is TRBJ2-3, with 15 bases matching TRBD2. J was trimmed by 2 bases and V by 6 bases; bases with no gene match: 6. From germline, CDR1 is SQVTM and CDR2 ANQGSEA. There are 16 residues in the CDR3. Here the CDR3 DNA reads TGCAGCGTCGAGGGACTAGCGGGAGGCAACACAGATACGCAGTATTTT. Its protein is CSVEGLAGGNTDTQYF.

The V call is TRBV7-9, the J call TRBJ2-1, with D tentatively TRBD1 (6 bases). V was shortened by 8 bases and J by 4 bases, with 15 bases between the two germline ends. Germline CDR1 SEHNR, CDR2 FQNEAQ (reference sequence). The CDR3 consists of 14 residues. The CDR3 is CASSIFQGYNEQFF. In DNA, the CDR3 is TGTGCCAGCTCGATTTTCCAGGGGTACAATGAGCAGTTCTTC. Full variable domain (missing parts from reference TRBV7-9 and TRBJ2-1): DTGVSQNPRHKITKRGQNVTFRCDPISEHNRLYWYRQTLGQGPEFLTYFQNEAQLEKSRLLSDRFSAERPKGSFSTLEIQRTEQGDSAMYLCASSIFQGYNEQFFGPGTRLTVL.

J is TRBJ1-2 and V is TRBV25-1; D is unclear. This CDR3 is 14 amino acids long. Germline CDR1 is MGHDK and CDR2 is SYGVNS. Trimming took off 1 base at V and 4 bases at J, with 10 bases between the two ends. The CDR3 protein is CASSEWPFFYGYTF. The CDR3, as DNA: TGTGCCAGCAGTGAATGGCCCTTTTTCTATGGCTACACCTTC.

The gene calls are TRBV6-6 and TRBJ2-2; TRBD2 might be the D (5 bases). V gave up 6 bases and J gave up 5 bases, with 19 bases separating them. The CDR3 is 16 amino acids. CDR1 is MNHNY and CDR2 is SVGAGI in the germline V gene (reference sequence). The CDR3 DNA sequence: TGTGCCAGCAGCTCCCAGCGGCCCCAGCAAACCGGGGAGCTGTTTTTT. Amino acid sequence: CASSSQRPQQTGELFF.

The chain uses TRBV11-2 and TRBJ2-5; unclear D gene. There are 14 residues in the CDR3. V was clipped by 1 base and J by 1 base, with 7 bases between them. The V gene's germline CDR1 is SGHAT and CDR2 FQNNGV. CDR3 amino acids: CASSLGPSQETQYF. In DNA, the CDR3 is TGTGCCAGCAGCTTAGGACCGAGCCAAGAGACCCAGTACTTC.

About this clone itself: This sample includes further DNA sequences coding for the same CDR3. The DNA for the CDR3 is TGTGCCAGCAGCTTTAGTCCCAGCTCCTACGAGCAGTACTTC. This gives the protein CASSFSPSSYEQYF. The rearrangement joins TRBV11-2 to TRBJ2-7; D is unclear. Germline loops: CDR1 SGHAT, CDR2 FQNNGV. This CDR3 spans 14 amino acids. Trimming took off 3 bases at V and 0 bases at J, with 9 bases between the two ends.

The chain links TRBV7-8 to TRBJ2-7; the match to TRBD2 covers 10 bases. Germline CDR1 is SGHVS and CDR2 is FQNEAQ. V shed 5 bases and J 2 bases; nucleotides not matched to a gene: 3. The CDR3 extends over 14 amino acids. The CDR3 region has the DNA TGTGCCAGCAGCGAAGCGGGAGGGACCTACGAGCAGTACTTC. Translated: CASSEAGGTYEQYF. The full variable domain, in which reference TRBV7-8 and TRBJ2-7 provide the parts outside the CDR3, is GAGVSQSPRYKVAKRGQDVALRCDPISGHVSLFWYQQALGQGPEFLTYFQNEAQLDKSGLPSDRFFAERPEGSVSTLKIQRTQQEDSAVYLCASSEAGGTYEQYFGPGTRLTVT.

CDR3 region: CSVDYPDTGELFF. The CDR3 DNA reads TGCAGCGTTGACTATCCCGACACCGGGGAGCTGTTTTTT. The chain uses TRBV29-1 and TRBJ2-2; D not resolved. The CDR3 covers 13 residues. Germline CDR1 and CDR2: SQVTM and ANQGSEA. The ends were cut back, 3 bases at V and 3 bases at J, with 8 bases in the middle.

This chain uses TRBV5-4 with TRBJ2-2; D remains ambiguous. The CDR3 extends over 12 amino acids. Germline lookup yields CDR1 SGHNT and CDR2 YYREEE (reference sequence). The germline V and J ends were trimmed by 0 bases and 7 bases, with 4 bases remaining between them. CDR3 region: CASSLEVGELFF. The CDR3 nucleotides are TGTGCCAGCAGCTTGGAGGTCGGGGAGCTGTTTTTT.

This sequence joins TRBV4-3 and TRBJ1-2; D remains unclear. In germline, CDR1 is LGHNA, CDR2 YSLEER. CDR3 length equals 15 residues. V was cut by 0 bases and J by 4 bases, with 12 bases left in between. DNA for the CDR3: TGCGCCAGCAGCCAAGAGGTAGGCGGGATCTATGGCTACACCTTC. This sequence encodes CASSQEVGGIYGYTF.

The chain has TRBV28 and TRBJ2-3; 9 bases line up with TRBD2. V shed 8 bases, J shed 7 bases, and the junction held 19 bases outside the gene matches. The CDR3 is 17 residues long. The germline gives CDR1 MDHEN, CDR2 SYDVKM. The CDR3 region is CASQTIPLAGSDNTQYF. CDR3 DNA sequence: TGTGCCAGCCAAACGATCCCACTAGCGGGTTCCGACAATACGCAGTATTTT.

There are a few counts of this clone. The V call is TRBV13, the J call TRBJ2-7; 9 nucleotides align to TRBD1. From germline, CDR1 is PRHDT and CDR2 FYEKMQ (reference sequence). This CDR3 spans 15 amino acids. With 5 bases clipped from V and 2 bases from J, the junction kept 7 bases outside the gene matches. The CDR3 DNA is TGTGCCAGCAGCCCCCCGGGGACAGGGACCTACGAGCAGTACTTC. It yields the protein CASSPPGTGTYEQYF. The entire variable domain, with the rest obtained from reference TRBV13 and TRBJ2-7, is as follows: AAGVIQSPRHLIKEKRETATLKCYPIPRHDTVYWYQQGPGQDPQFLISFYEKMQSDKGSIPDRFSAQQFSDYHSELNMSSLELGDSALYFCASSPPGTGTYEQYFGPGTRLTVT.

CDR3 bases: TGTGCCCAGCGGGCGCAGGGCTATGGCTACACCTTC. Amino acids: CAQRAQGYGYTF. J is TRBJ1-2 and V is TRBV2, with TRBD1 as a possible D gene (5 bases). The germline CDR1 and CDR2 sequences are SNHLY and FYNNEI. Trimming left V 11 bases short and J 4 bases short, with 14 bases between. The CDR3 has 12 residues. The full variable domain, rest sourced from reference TRBV2 and TRBJ1-2, is EPEVTQTPSHQVTQMGQEVILRCVPISNHLYFYWYRQILGQKVEFLVSFYNNEISEKSEIFDDQFSVERPDGSNFTLKIRSTKLEDSAMYFCAQRAQGYGYTFGSGTRLTVV.

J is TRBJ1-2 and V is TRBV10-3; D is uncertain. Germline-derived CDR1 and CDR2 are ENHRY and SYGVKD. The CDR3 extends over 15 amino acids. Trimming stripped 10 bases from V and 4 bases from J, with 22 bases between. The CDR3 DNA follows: TGTGCCACGAAGCCACCGGGCCAAGGACTCTATGGCTACACCTTC. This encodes CATKPPGQGLYGYTF.

CDR3 DNA sequence: TGTGCCAGCGCAGCCCTCTGGGAGCAGTACTTC. Amino acids: CASAALWEQYF. The chain is built from TRBV11-2 and TRBJ2-7; D call uncertain. The CDR3 loop spans 11 amino acids. Trimming removed 8 bases from V and 7 bases from J, with 12 bases in between. CDR1 and CDR2 from the germline V gene are SGHAT and FQNNGV.

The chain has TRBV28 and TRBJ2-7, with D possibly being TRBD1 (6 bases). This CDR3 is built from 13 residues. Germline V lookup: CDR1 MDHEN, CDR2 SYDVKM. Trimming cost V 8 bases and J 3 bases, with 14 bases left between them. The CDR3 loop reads CASLQGNSYEQYF. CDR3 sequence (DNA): TGTGCCAGCCTACAGGGTAATAGCTACGAGCAGTACTTC.

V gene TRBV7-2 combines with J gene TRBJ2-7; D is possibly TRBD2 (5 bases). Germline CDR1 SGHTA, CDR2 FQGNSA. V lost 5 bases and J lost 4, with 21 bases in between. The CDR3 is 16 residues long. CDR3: CASSPQRGTMGYEQYF. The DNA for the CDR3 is TGTGCCAGCAGCCCCCAACGGGGTACGATGGGGTACGAGCAGTACTTC.

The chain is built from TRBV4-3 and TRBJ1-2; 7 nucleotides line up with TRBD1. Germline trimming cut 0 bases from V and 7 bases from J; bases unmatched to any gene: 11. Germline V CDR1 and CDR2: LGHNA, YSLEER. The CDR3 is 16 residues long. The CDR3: CASSQDIGTVSGGYTF. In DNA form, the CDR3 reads TGCGCCAGCAGCCAAGATATTGGGACAGTGAGTGGTGGCTACACCTTC.

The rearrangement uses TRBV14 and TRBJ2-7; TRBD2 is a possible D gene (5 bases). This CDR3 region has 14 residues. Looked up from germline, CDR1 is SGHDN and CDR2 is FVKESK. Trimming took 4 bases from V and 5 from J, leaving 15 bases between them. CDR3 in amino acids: CASSREGSTHEQYF. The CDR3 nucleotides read TGTGCCAGCAGCCGCGAGGGTAGCACCCACGAGCAGTACTTC.

CDR3 nucleotide sequence: TGTGCCAGTAGTTCGGGGCCGTATGGCTACACCTTC. Translation gives CASSSGPYGYTF. The chain uses TRBV19 and TRBJ1-2, with D perhaps TRBD1 (5 bases). The V end lost 5 bases, the J end lost 5 bases, and 9 bases lay between the germline ends. The CDR3 is 12 residues long. The germline V gene has CDR1 LNHDA and CDR2 SQIVND (reference sequence).

In DNA, the CDR3 is TGTGCCAGCAGTTACTGGGAAGCAAACACTGAAGCTTTCTTT. Translated: CASSYWEANTEAFF. The genes are TRBV6-5 and TRBJ1-1, with no clear D. V lost 1 base to trimming and J lost 2 bases, with 8 bases between them. The CDR3 totals 14 residues. Germline CDR1 is MNHEY and CDR2 is SVGAGI.

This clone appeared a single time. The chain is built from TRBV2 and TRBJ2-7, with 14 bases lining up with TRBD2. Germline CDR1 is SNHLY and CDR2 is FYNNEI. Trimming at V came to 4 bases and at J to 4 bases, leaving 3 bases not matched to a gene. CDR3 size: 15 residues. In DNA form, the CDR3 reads TGTGCCAGCAGTGGACTAGCGGGAGGGCGGTACGAGCAGTACTTC. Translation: CASSGLAGGRYEQYF.

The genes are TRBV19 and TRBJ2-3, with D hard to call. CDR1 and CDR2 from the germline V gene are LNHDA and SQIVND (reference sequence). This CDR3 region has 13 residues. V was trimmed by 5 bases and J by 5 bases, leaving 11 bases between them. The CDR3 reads CASSLRTGDTQYF. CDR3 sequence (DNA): TGTGCCAGTAGTCTCCGGACGGGAGATACGCAGTATTTT.

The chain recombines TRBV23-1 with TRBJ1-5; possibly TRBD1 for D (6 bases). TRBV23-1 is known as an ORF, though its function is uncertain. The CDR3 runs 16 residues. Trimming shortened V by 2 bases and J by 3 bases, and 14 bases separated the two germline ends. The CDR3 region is CASSQPSDSPNQPQHF. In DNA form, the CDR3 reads TGCGCCAGCAGTCAACCTTCGGACAGCCCCAATCAGCCCCAGCATTTT.

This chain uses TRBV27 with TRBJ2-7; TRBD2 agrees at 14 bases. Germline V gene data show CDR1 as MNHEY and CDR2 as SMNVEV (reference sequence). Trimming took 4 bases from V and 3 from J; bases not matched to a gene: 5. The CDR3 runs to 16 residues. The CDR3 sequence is CASSSGLAGGIYEQYF. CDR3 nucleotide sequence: TGTGCCAGCAGTTCAGGACTAGCGGGAGGAATCTACGAGCAGTACTTC.